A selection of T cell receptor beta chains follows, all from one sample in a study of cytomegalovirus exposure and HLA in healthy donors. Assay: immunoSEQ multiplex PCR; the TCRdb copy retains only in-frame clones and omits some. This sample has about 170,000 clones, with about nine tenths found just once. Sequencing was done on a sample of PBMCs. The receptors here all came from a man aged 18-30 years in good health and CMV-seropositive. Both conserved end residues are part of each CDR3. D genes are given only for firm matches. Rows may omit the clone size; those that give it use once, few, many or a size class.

TGTGCCAGCAGCCTCGGAGGCTACAATGAGCAGTTCTTC	CASSLGGYNEQFF	-	TRBV5-7	TRBJ2-1	-
TGCGCCAGCAGCAGACAGGGGAACTATAGCAATCAGCCCCAGCATTTT	CASSRQGNYSNQPQHF	few	TRBV5-1	TRBJ1-5	TRBD1
TGCAGCGTGGGGACAGTCTCCTACGAGCAGTACTTC	CSVGTVSYEQYF	-	TRBV29-1	TRBJ2-7	TRBD1
TGCAGCGCCGATCAGGGGGCCTACACTGAAGCTTTCTTT	CSADQGAYTEAFF	-	TRBV29-1	TRBJ1-1	TRBD1
TGTGCCAGCAGCTCGACCGGGACAGATTACAATGAGCAGTTCTTC	CASSSTGTDYNEQFF	-	TRBV7-2	TRBJ2-1	TRBD1
TGTGCCAGCAGCTTAGAGGGACTTAGCGGGATTTACGAGCAGTACTTC	CASSLEGLSGIYEQYF	-	TRBV7-2	TRBJ2-7	TRBD2
TGTGCCAGCAGAGATCCGACAGGGGCGAACACTGAAGCTTTCTTT	CASRDPTGANTEAFF	once	TRBV7-9	TRBJ1-1	TRBD1
TGTGCCAGCAGCTATTCTGGGACAACTGGAAACACCATATATTTT	CASSYSGTTGNTIYF	-	TRBV7-8	TRBJ1-3	-
TGTGCCATCACCTCTACGGGAGCGGGACATGAGCAGTTCTTC	CAITSTGAGHEQFF	-	TRBV10-3	TRBJ2-1	TRBD2
TGTGCCAGTAGTAGTGGGGAGACAGATACGCAGTATTTT	CASSSGETDTQYF	-	TRBV6-5	TRBJ2-3	-
TGTGCCATCAGCCGAACCTCGACTTTGGCGGGGTACACCGGGGAGCTGTTTTTT	CAISRTSTLAGYTGELFF	-	TRBV10-3	TRBJ2-2	-
TGCAGCGTTGAAAGGGGGACTAGCGGGGTCGATGAGCAGTTCTTC	CSVERGTSGVDEQFF	-	TRBV29-1	TRBJ2-1	TRBD2
TGCAGCGCCTTAATGTTCTATGGCTACACCTTC	CSALMFYGYTF	-	TRBV29-1	TRBJ1-2	-
TGCAGCGTTATACTGGACACCGGGGAGCTGTTTTTT	CSVILDTGELFF	-	TRBV29-1	TRBJ2-2	-
TGCAGCGTGGGGGGTGAGCAGTTCTTC	CSVGGEQFF	once	TRBV29-1	TRBJ2-1	-
TGTGCCAGCAGCCGGCAGGCAGGGAACACCGGGGAGCTGTTTTTT	CASSRQAGNTGELFF	-	TRBV5-8	TRBJ2-2	-
TGTGCCAGCAGTTTACCGGGACTAGCGCAGGAGACCCAGTACTTC	CASSLPGLAQETQYF	-	TRBV28	TRBJ2-5	TRBD2
TGTGCCAGCAGCGGCGACAGGGCTCGGGACCCCCTCCACTTT	CASSGDRARDPLHF	once	TRBV9	TRBJ1-6	TRBD1
TGTGCCGTTCGGTGGGACACCTATGGATATGGCTACACCTTC	CAVRWDTYGYGYTF	-	TRBV7-6	TRBJ1-2	-
TGTGCCATCAGACTAGCGGGGGATACAGATACGCAGTATTTT	CAIRLAGDTDTQYF	-	TRBV6-1	TRBJ2-3	TRBD2
TGTGCCAGCAGCCAAGAGGGACAGGGGGCTTATACGCAGTATTTT	CASSQEGQGAYTQYF	once	TRBV4-2	TRBJ2-3	TRBD1
TGTGCCATCAGCCCGCGGGGGACTATCTACGAGCAGTACTTC	CAISPRGTIYEQYF	-	TRBV10-3	TRBJ2-7	TRBD2
TGTGCTAGTTCAGGACTAGCGGGAAACTCCTACGAGCAGTACTTC	CASSGLAGNSYEQYF	-	TRBV12-5	TRBJ2-7	TRBD2
TGTGCCAGCAGCCCATCGACAGGTGAAGCTTTCTTT	CASSPSTGEAFF	-	TRBV7-9	TRBJ1-1	-
TGTGCCAGCAGCCCAGGAGGGAGTGAAAAACTGTTTTTT	CASSPGGSEKLFF	-	TRBV7-9	TRBJ1-4	-
TGTGCCAGCAGCTTACTAGACAGGGGCACAGATACGCAGTATTTT	CASSLLDRGTDTQYF	-	TRBV7-9	TRBJ2-3	TRBD1
TGTGCCAGCAGTCTTAGGGGAGGGAATGAGCAGTTCTTC	CASSLRGGNEQFF	-	TRBV27	TRBJ2-1	TRBD2
TGTGCCAGCAGCCTCAATAGCGGGTCTTACAATGAGCAGTTCTTC	CASSLNSGSYNEQFF	-	TRBV7-3	TRBJ2-1	TRBD2
TGTGCCATTACTTCGAGGAGGGAGATGGACCCCTACGAGCAGTACTTC	CAITSRREMDPYEQYF	-	TRBV9	TRBJ2-7	-
TGTGCCAGCAGCCCGCTGGACAGGGGGCTAAATTCACCCCTCCACTTT	CASSPLDRGLNSPLHF	-	TRBV7-2	TRBJ1-6	TRBD1
TGCGCCAGCAGCTATCCGGACAGCTACGAGCAGTACTTC	CASSYPDSYEQYF	-	TRBV5-1	TRBJ2-7	-
TGCGCCAGCACAGGCTCCTACAATGAGCAGTTCTTC	CASTGSYNEQFF	once	TRBV5-1	TRBJ2-1	-
TGTGCCAGCAGCTTGGCCGTCTCTGGAAACACCATATATTTT	CASSLAVSGNTIYF	-	TRBV5-4	TRBJ1-3	-
TGTGCCAGCTCACCATACGACAGATTCCAAGAGACCCAGTACTTC	CASSPYDRFQETQYF	-	TRBV18	TRBJ2-5	-
TGTGCCAGCAGCTTTGGACTAGCGGGAAGTCGTCTGTTCTTC	CASSFGLAGSRLFF	-	TRBV7-2	TRBJ2-1	TRBD2
TGCGCCAGCAGCCAAGATTCAGGGCTGGGTGCCTACAATGAGCAGTTCTTC	CASSQDSGLGAYNEQFF	-	TRBV4-1	TRBJ2-1	-
TGTGCCAGTAGCCCACCCTATAGCGGGAGCTACGAGCAGTACTTC	CASSPPYSGSYEQYF	-	TRBV28	TRBJ2-7	TRBD2
TGTGCCAGCAGTCCGGACAGGGCCTACGAGCAGTACTTC	CASSPDRAYEQYF	-	TRBV2	TRBJ2-7	TRBD1
TGTGCCAGCTCACCTCAACCGACAGGGGACACCGGGGAGCTGTTTTTT	CASSPQPTGDTGELFF	-	TRBV18	TRBJ2-2	TRBD1
TGTGCCACCAGCTTGAGCGGCGGGGAGCTGTTTTTT	CATSLSGGELFF	-	TRBV15	TRBJ2-2	-